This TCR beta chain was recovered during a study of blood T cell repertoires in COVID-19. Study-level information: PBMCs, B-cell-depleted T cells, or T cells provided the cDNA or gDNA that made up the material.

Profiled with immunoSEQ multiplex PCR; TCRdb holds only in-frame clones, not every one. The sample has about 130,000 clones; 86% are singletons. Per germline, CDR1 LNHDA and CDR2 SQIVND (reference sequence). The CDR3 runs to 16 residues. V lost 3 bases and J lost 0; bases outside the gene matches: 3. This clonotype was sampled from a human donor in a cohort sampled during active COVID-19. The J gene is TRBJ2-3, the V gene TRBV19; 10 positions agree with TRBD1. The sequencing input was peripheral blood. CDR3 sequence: CASSMGTGASTDTQYF. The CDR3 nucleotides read TGTGCCAGTAGTATGGGGACAGGGGCGAGCACAGATACGCAGTATTTT.